These 16 T cell receptor beta chains originate from one sample sequenced in a study of T cell repertoires in cytomegalovirus infection. Their antigen targets remain unknown. A single record per CDR3 protein comes from TCRdb applying MiXCR to the reads. The table shows about 570,000 distinct CDR3 sequences, with 40% occurring only once. The sequencing used cultured PBMCs, collected from culture after CMV antigen stimulation. The source is a human donor in good health (CMV status not recorded). Some clones in this sample may be carry-over from other donors' samples.

This chain uses TRBV7-2 with TRBJ2-5; TRBD2 agrees at 14 bases. The V gene end was trimmed by 5 bases and the J gene end by 0 bases; junction bases not matched to a gene: 11. This CDR3 spans 19 amino acids. Germline loops: CDR1 SGHTA, CDR2 FQGNSA. The CDR3 spells CASSLETSGGASHQETQYF. For the CDR3, the DNA is TGTGCCAGCAGCCTAGAGACTAGCGGGGGGGCGTCGCACCAAGAGACCCAGTACTTC. Variable domain in full (rest from reference TRBV7-2 and TRBJ2-5): GAGVSQSPSNKVTEKGKDVELRCDPISGHTALYWYRQSLGQGLEFLIYFQGNSAPDKSGLPSDRFSAERTGGSVSTLTIQRTQQEDSAVYLCASSLETSGGASHQETQYFGPGTRLLVL.

This clonotype turned up a few times. This chain uses TRBV27 with TRBJ1-5, with TRBD1 matching 8 bases. The germline CDR1 and CDR2 sequences are MNHEY and SMNVEV (reference sequence). There are 15 residues in the CDR3. J lost 7 bases, V lost 7 bases, and 12 bases had no gene match. The CDR3, as DNA: TGTGCCAGCAAAACAGGGGGAGGATTCGGGCAGCCCCAGCATTTT. Translating gives CASKTGGGFGQPQHF.

CDR3 residues: CSASVGSGRSYNEQFF. CDR3 sequence (DNA): TGCAGTGCTAGTGTAGGTAGCGGGAGGTCCTACAATGAGCAGTTCTTC. This chain links TRBV20-1 with TRBJ2-1, with 10 bases identical to TRBD2. Germline-derived CDR1 and CDR2 are DFQATT and SNEGSKA (reference sequence). J was trimmed by 1 base and V by 3 bases; bases with no gene match: 6. This CDR3 is 16 amino acids long.

At least ten counts were recorded for this clonotype. This rearrangement joins TRBV7-2 to TRBJ1-1; tentatively, D is TRBD1 (5 bases). The CDR3 is 14 amino acids. CDR1 and CDR2 (germline): SGHTA, FQGNSA. V was pared by 5 bases and J by 8 bases, with 18 bases between. CDR3 DNA sequence: TGTGCCAGCAGCCGTACTCGGGACGCAAACGAAGCTTTCTTT. This sequence encodes CASSRTRDANEAFF.

In regard to this clonotype: A read error may account for a junction end that differs from germline. The chain employs TRBV4-1 and TRBJ2-5; TRBD2 aligns across 9 bases. The CDR3 is 16 amino acids. From germline, CDR1 is MGHRA and CDR2 YSYEKL. DNA for the CDR3: TGTGCCAGCAGCCAAGCAGCGGGGGGTTTACAAGAGACCCAGTACTTC. Its protein product is CASSQAAGGLQETQYF.

V usage is TRBV14 and J usage is TRBJ2-1, with 7 bases that match TRBD2. V dropped 4 bases and J dropped 1; count of bases not matched to a gene: 7. Germline CDR1 is SGHDN and CDR2 is FVKESK. CDR3 length: 16 residues. CDR3 bases: TGTGCCAGCAGCCGGGAACTAGCGTCATCCTACAATGAGCAGTTCTTC. Encoded protein: CASSRELASSYNEQFF.

The genes are TRBV20-1 and TRBJ2-1; 11 bases align to TRBD2. Germline V gives CDR1 DFQATT, CDR2 SNEGSKA (reference sequence). This CDR3 has 15 amino acids. After removal of 2 bases from V and 4 bases from J, the junction contained 4 bases not matched to a gene. CDR3 protein: CSARRLAGGYNEQFF. DNA of the CDR3: TGCAGTGCTAGAAGGCTAGCGGGGGGTTACAATGAGCAGTTCTTC.

The sample holds a few counts of this clonotype. J is TRBJ1-1 and V is TRBV7-2; 10 nucleotides line up with TRBD1. The CDR3 extends over 16 amino acids. Germline CDR1 reads SGHTA; CDR2 reads FQGNSA. The trim removed 1 base at V and 4 bases at J, leaving 6 bases unmatched. The CDR3 reads CASSLGGTGVGTEAFF. CDR3 nucleotides: TGTGCCAGCAGCTTAGGCGGGACAGGGGTGGGCACTGAAGCTTTCTTT.

The chain's CDR3 is CASSLIGPTYEQYF. Here the CDR3 DNA reads TGTGCCAGCAGCTTAATTGGCCCCACCTACGAGCAGTACTTC. J is TRBJ2-7 and V is TRBV7-2; D unresolved. Germline CDR1 is SGHTA and CDR2 is FQGNSA. CDR3 size: 14 residues. The ends were cut back, 2 bases at V and 2 bases at J, with 10 bases in the middle.

This clonotype was seen more than once but under ten times. The gene calls are TRBV7-7 and TRBJ2-2, with 7 nucleotides matching TRBD2. The J segment lost 6 bases and the V segment lost 5 bases, leaving 6 bases of the junction unmatched. Germline assignment: CDR1 SSHAT and CDR2 FNYEAQ (reference sequence). The CDR3 contains 14 residues. In DNA form, the CDR3 reads TGTGCCAGCAGCCCCACTAGCGTGTCCGGGGAGCTGTTTTTT. Translated, it gives CASSPTSVSGELFF.

This clonotype was picked up a small number of times. The chain couples TRBV7-6 to TRBJ2-2; 8 nucleotides agree with TRBD2. The CDR3 sequence is 16 residues long. Unmatched junction bases numbered 5, after V lost 5 bases and J lost 0 bases. The germline gives CDR1 SGHVS, CDR2 FNYEAQ. The CDR3 is CASSLGGLANTGELFF. CDR3 DNA sequence: TGTGCCAGCAGCCTAGGGGGACTAGCGAACACCGGGGAGCTGTTTTTT. The whole variable domain, remainder taken from reference TRBV7-6 and TRBJ2-2, is GAGVSQSPRYKVTKRGQDVALRCDPISGHVSLYWYRQALGQGPEFLTYFNYEAQQDKSGLPNDRFSAERPEGSISTLTIQRTEQRDSAMYRCASSLGGLANTGELFFGEGSRLTVL.

CDR3 in amino acids: CATIPGQGRNTEAFF. Written as DNA, the CDR3 is TGTGCCACCATTCCGGGACAGGGGAGAAACACTGAAGCTTTCTTT. The chain employs TRBV2 and TRBJ1-1; TRBD1 agrees at 10 bases. This CDR3 is 15 amino acids long. Germline trimming cut 10 bases from V and 2 bases from J; bases unmatched to any gene: 10. CDR1 and CDR2 from the germline V gene are SNHLY and FYNNEI.

This clonotype was seen a few times. This sequence joins TRBV7-6 and TRBJ2-1; 7 bases agree with TRBD2. The CDR3 spans 15 residues. CDR1 and CDR2 from the germline V gene are SGHVS and FNYEAQ. The ends lost 4 bases at V and 7 bases at J; junction bases unmatched: 10. The CDR3 region has the DNA TGTGCCAGCAGCTCACGACTAGCAGCGAAAAATGAGCAGTTCTTC. This gives the protein CASSSRLAAKNEQFF.

The V and J genes are TRBV2 and TRBJ2-3, with 8 bases that match TRBD2. Germline CDR1 is SNHLY and CDR2 is FYNNEI. This CDR3 comprises 15 residues. Trimming took 6 bases from V and 7 from J; bases not matched to a gene: 12. The CDR3 DNA reads TGTGCCAGCAGGACGCGGGGGGCCCCCGTCCATACGCAGTATTTT. Translation: CASRTRGAPVHTQYF.

The table lists this clonotype with many counts. This CDR3 is CASRRTLGLAGGSEDTQYF. The CDR3 region has the DNA TGTGCCAGCAGAAGGACACTAGGACTAGCGGGAGGGTCGGAGGATACGCAGTATTTT. The chain is built from TRBV7-2 and TRBJ2-3; TRBD2 aligns across 15 bases. The length of the CDR3 is 19 residues. The germline gives CDR1 SGHTA, CDR2 FQGNSA. V gave up 6 bases and J gave up 6 bases; unmatched junction bases: 16.

The chain links TRBV6-2 or TRBV6-3 to TRBJ2-3; D remains ambiguous. CDR1 is MNHEY and CDR2 is SVGEGT in the germline V gene. The V gene lost 7 bases and the J gene lost 4 bases, with 9 bases spanning the gap. The CDR3 totals 12 residues. The CDR3 DNA follows: TGTGCCAGCATCTTTTCCGCAGATACGCAGTATTTT. Amino acid sequence: CASIFSADTQYF.